The rows below give T cell receptor beta chains drawn from one sample of a study of T cells in Graves' hyperthyroidism and ophthalmopathy. TCRdb reprocessed the multiplex PCR reads via MiXCR and lists one record per CDR3 protein. This sample has fewer than 450,000 distinct CDR3 sequences, with roughly 18% found just once. Specimen: blood. The receptors come from a man aged 18 to 29 with Graves' ophthalmopathy. CDR3s include the opening cysteine and the closing phenylalanine or tryptophan.

J gene | V gene | CDR3 protein
TRBJ2-3 | TRBV3-1 | CASSGRAPTDTQYF
TRBJ2-6 | TRBV7-6 | CASSQGTVNSGANVLTF
TRBJ2-2 | TRBV5-1 | CASSSNRQGGAGELFF
TRBJ2-5 | TRBV7-2 | CASSSGGPGETQYF
TRBJ1-2 | TRBV10-3 | CAITADLASGYTF
TRBJ1-5 | TRBV6-1 | CASNGASNQPQHF
TRBJ2-7 | TRBV20-1 | CSAQQGISYEQYF
TRBJ1-5 | TRBV6-1 | CASSEEGWMGAGNQPQHF
TRBJ1-5 | TRBV28 | CASSGTYNNQPQHF
TRBJ1-5 | TRBV6-5 | CASSYEQSNQPQHF
TRBJ2-2 | TRBV3-1 | CASSHRTGELFF
TRBJ2-1 | TRBV5-6 | CASSQGTRVDEQFF
TRBJ1-3 | TRBV6-5 | CASTYEGPGNTIYF
TRBJ2-3 | TRBV12-3/TRBV12-4 | CASSYASGTDTQYF
TRBJ1-5 | TRBV4-1 | CASSQVWYRGPQPQHF
TRBJ2-1 | TRBV20-1 | CSALVGSDYNEQFF
TRBJ1-2 | TRBV7-9 | CASSLVGSVRGDGYTF
TRBJ1-1 | TRBV29-1 | CSVVGPVDTEAFF
TRBJ1-5 | TRBV9 | CASSVGTSEPQHF
TRBJ1-1 | TRBV3-1 | CASSQAGMNTEAFF
TRBJ1-3 | TRBV2 | CASREQGAGNTIYF
TRBJ2-5 | TRBV5-8 | CASRMPGLGAETQYF
TRBJ2-7 | TRBV7-8 | CASSLLRGGPYEQYF
TRBJ2-5 | TRBV7-9 | CASSLASGGPETQYF
TRBJ1-4 | TRBV27 | CASSGGNEKLFF
TRBJ1-1 | TRBV12-3/TRBV12-4 | CASSFPTRREAFF
TRBJ1-4 | TRBV5-1 | CASSLDGQGANEKLFF
TRBJ2-3 | TRBV5-1 | CASSLRGPGDTQYF
TRBJ2-3 | TRBV5-1 | CASSPGLAGDTDTQYF